This T cell receptor beta chain appears in the sequencing data of a study of breast tumors, draining lymph nodes, adjacent tissues. Regarding the study as a whole: Compared with lymph nodes, tumors were less diverse; compared with nontumor tissue, more. The lymph node origin of tumor T cells was framed as consistent with a hypothesis, not demonstrated. Data fit most tumor T cells coming from lymph node, expanding in tumor.

TCRdb ran MiXCR on the multiplex PCR reads and lists one entry per CDR3 protein. The profile shows about 21,000 distinct CDR3 sequences, around 41% of them singletons. The ends were cut back, 5 bases at V and 0 bases at J, with 14 bases in the middle. Per the germline V gene, CDR1 is MNHEY and CDR2 is SVGAGI. The length of the CDR3 is 15 residues. Concerning this clonotype: Its antigen is still unknown.

The clonotype comes from a female donor with breast cancer. Some clones in this sample may be carry-over from other donors' samples. The sequenced sample consisted of breast tumor tissue. This chain uses TRBV6-5 with TRBJ2-7; either TRBD1 or TRBD2 may supply D (5 bases each). This CDR3 is CASSPPGRSSYEQYF. In DNA, the CDR3 is TGTGCCAGCAGTCCCCCGGGACGGTCCTCCTACGAGCAGTACTTC.